Below are 6 T cell receptor beta chains sequenced from a single sample in a study of response to subunit inactivated influenza vaccine. TCRdb passed the RT-PCR reads through MiXCR, listing each CDR3 protein once. The top ten hold 11% of the sample, which has 650,000 to 800,000 distinct CDR3 sequences, less than 20% seen once. The sample was PBMCs from blood, taken roughly 5 days after vaccination. The source of these receptors is a man in his forties or fifties who received an inactivated influenza vaccine.

This clonotype was recorded a few times. The V and J genes are TRBV20-1 and TRBJ2-2, with D maybe TRBD2 (5 bases). Trimming took 3 bases from V and 6 from J, leaving 11 bases between them. The germline gives CDR1 DFQATT, CDR2 SNEGSKA (reference sequence). The CDR3 length is 13 residues. CDR3 in DNA: TGCAGTGCTAGCCGGGGTATAGCCGGGGAGCTGTTTTTT. Its translation is CSASRGIAGELFF.

CDR3 region: CASSPRGQYNEQFF. CDR3 DNA: TGTGCCAGCAGTCCTCGTGGACAATACAATGAGCAGTTCTTC. V usage is TRBV6-2 or TRBV6-3 and J usage is TRBJ2-1, with TRBD1 as a possible D gene (5 bases). Trimming pared 5 bases from V and 4 bases from J, leaving 12 bases between. Per germline, CDR1 MNHEY and CDR2 SVGEGT. The CDR3 totals 14 residues.

V is TRBV6-1 and J is TRBJ1-4; tentative D call: TRBD1 (6 bases). Per germline, CDR1 MNHNS and CDR2 SASEGT. The CDR3 runs to 14 residues. V gave up 10 bases and J gave up 5 bases, with 17 bases separating them. CDR3 residues: CATSWTASNEKLFF. The CDR3 nucleotides are TGTGCCACCTCCTGGACAGCTTCGAATGAAAAACTGTTTTTT.

The CDR3 reads CASSENAGANTGELFF. The CDR3 DNA reads TGTGCCAGCAGCGAAAACGCGGGAGCGAACACCGGGGAGCTGTTTTTT. The chain couples TRBV7-3 to TRBJ2-2; TRBD2 aligns across 7 bases. Germline CDR1 and CDR2: SGHTA and FQGTGA. The CDR3 is made up of 16 amino acids. J lost 0 bases, V lost 5 bases, and 6 bases had no gene match. Full variable domain (remainder filled in from reference TRBV7-3 and TRBJ2-2): GAGVSQTPSNKVTEKGKYVELRCDPISGHTALYWYRQSLGQGPEFLIYFQGTGAADDSGLPNDRFFAVRPEGSVSTLKIQRTERGDSAVYLCASSENAGANTGELFFGEGSRLTVL.

This clonotype appeared once. This chain joins TRBV18 and TRBJ2-7; TRBD2 agrees at 8 bases. V shed 6 bases, J shed 6 bases, and the junction held 19 bases outside the gene matches. The CDR3 covers 17 residues. The germline CDR1 and CDR2 sequences are KGHSH and LQKENI. DNA of the CDR3: TGTGCCAGCTCCCCAAGACTAGCGACTCTCCAGCACGGCGAGCAGTACTTC. This sequence encodes CASSPRLATLQHGEQYF.

V is TRBV5-6 and J is TRBJ2-1; TRBD2 matches 8 bases. The CDR3 is 16 amino acids. The germline CDR1 and CDR2 sequences are SGHDT and YYEEEE. With 4 bases clipped from V and 4 bases from J, the junction kept 10 bases outside the gene matches. This CDR3 is CASSLTGTRGYNEQFF. CDR3 DNA sequence: TGTGCCAGCAGCCTAACCGGGACTAGAGGATACAATGAGCAGTTCTTC.